The rows below give T cell receptor beta chains drawn from one sample of a study of healthy donors' naive CD4 and CD8 T cells. TCRdb re-called the reads with MiXCR, one entry per CDR3 protein. The sample contains roughly 200,000 distinct CDR3 sequences, about four fifths of which appear only once. Sequencing was performed on naive CD4+ and CD8+ T cells sorted from blood, pooled from several donors. These receptors came from a pool of human donors in good health; the sample pools cells from several healthy donors. CDR3s include the opening cysteine and the closing phenylalanine or tryptophan. D genes are given only for firm matches. A clone size is listed for some rows: how often the clone was seen (once, few, many), or a class if it is expanded.

v_call: TRBV29-1
clone_size: -
j_call: TRBJ2-1
d_call: TRBD1
cdr3_aa: CSATGGNNEQFF
cdr3_nt: TGCAGCGCTACAGGGGGGAACAATGAGCAGTTCTTC

v_call: TRBV29-1
clone_size: -
j_call: TRBJ2-7
d_call: TRBD1
cdr3_aa: CSVARTGGYEQYF
cdr3_nt: TGCAGCGTTGCCCGGACAGGGGGCTACGAGCAGTACTTC

v_call: TRBV5-6
clone_size: -
j_call: TRBJ2-3
d_call: -
cdr3_aa: CASSPRQATDTQYF
cdr3_nt: TGTGCCAGCAGCCCTCGGCAGGCCACAGATACGCAGTATTTT

v_call: TRBV20-1
clone_size: -
j_call: TRBJ2-3
d_call: TRBD1
cdr3_aa: CSARAPGQGIDTQYF
cdr3_nt: TGCAGTGCTAGGGCCCCGGGACAGGGGATAGATACGCAGTATTTT

v_call: TRBV12-3/TRBV12-4
clone_size: -
j_call: TRBJ2-1
d_call: TRBD2
cdr3_aa: CASRPHLGTSGSRDNAQFF
cdr3_nt: TGTGCCAGCAGACCCCATCTGGGGACTAGCGGGAGTCGGGACAATGCGCAGTTCTTC

v_call: TRBV29-1
clone_size: -
j_call: TRBJ2-1
d_call: -
cdr3_aa: CSVEAPNEQFF
cdr3_nt: TGCAGCGTTGAGGCCCCCAATGAGCAGTTCTTC

v_call: TRBV29-1
clone_size: -
j_call: TRBJ2-3
d_call: TRBD2
cdr3_aa: CSVEGETTTSADTQYF
cdr3_nt: TGCAGCGTTGAGGGAGAGACAACTACTAGCGCAGATACGCAGTATTTT

v_call: TRBV11-2
clone_size: few
j_call: TRBJ1-5
d_call: -
cdr3_aa: CASSLDRDGHNQPQHF
cdr3_nt: TGTGCCAGCAGCTTAGATCGGGACGGCCACAATCAGCCCCAGCATTTT

v_call: TRBV28
clone_size: -
j_call: TRBJ2-4
d_call: -
cdr3_aa: CASRDSGAAKNIQYF
cdr3_nt: TGTGCCAGCAGGGATAGCGGTGCGGCCAAAAACATTCAGTACTTC

v_call: TRBV30
clone_size: few
j_call: TRBJ2-7
d_call: -
cdr3_aa: CAWSPSLGSYEQYF
cdr3_nt: TGTGCCTGGAGTCCCTCCTTGGGGTCCTACGAGCAGTACTTC

v_call: TRBV11-3
clone_size: -
j_call: TRBJ2-3
d_call: -
cdr3_aa: CASSSSRTIFPADTQYF
cdr3_nt: TGTGCCAGCAGCTCAAGTAGGACCATATTCCCGGCAGATACGCAGTATTTT

v_call: TRBV5-4
clone_size: once
j_call: TRBJ2-1
d_call: TRBD2
cdr3_aa: CASSGLAVNEQFF
cdr3_nt: TGTGCCAGTTCGGGACTAGCGGTAAATGAGCAGTTCTTC

v_call: TRBV29-1
clone_size: -
j_call: TRBJ1-2
d_call: -
cdr3_aa: CSVEWHSGYGYTF
cdr3_nt: TGCAGCGTTGAATGGCACTCAGGCTATGGCTACACCTTC

v_call: TRBV10-3
clone_size: -
j_call: TRBJ2-5
d_call: -
cdr3_aa: CAISDPTRDAETQYF
cdr3_nt: TGTGCCATCAGCGATCCCACTAGGGATGCAGAGACCCAGTACTTC

v_call: TRBV6-2/TRBV6-3
clone_size: few
j_call: TRBJ2-7
d_call: TRBD1
cdr3_aa: CASSSRDRGTYEQYF
cdr3_nt: TGTGCCAGCAGTTCCCGGGACAGGGGGACCTACGAGCAGTACTTC

v_call: TRBV29-1
clone_size: -
j_call: TRBJ2-7
d_call: -
cdr3_aa: CSVVGRVGVADEQYF
cdr3_nt: TGCAGCGTTGTGGGACGCGTGGGAGTGGCGGACGAGCAGTACTTC

v_call: TRBV19
clone_size: few
j_call: TRBJ1-3
d_call: -
cdr3_aa: CASSIAGRTSERNTIYF
cdr3_nt: TGTGCCAGTAGTATAGCAGGGAGGACAAGCGAACGAAACACCATATATTTT

v_call: TRBV4-1
clone_size: -
j_call: TRBJ1-1
d_call: TRBD1
cdr3_aa: CASSYGKGQGWTEAFF
cdr3_nt: TGCGCCAGCAGCTACGGAAAGGGACAGGGGTGGACTGAAGCTTTCTTT

v_call: TRBV29-1
clone_size: few
j_call: TRBJ2-7
d_call: -
cdr3_aa: CSAEGNSYEQYF
cdr3_nt: TGCAGCGCCGAGGGAAACTCCTACGAGCAGTACTTC

v_call: TRBV6-5
clone_size: -
j_call: TRBJ2-6
d_call: -
cdr3_aa: CASSYTTAGANVLTF
cdr3_nt: TGTGCCAGCAGTTACACGACAGCTGGGGCCAACGTCCTGACTTTC

v_call: TRBV29-1
clone_size: -
j_call: TRBJ2-1
d_call: -
cdr3_aa: CSVVGDTHNEQFF
cdr3_nt: TGCAGCGTTGTTGGGGACACTCACAATGAGCAGTTCTTC

v_call: TRBV6-5
clone_size: -
j_call: TRBJ2-7
d_call: -
cdr3_aa: CASSDRSSSYEQYF
cdr3_nt: TGTGCCAGCAGCGACAGGTCCAGCTCCTACGAGCAGTACTTC

v_call: TRBV10-3
clone_size: -
j_call: TRBJ2-1
d_call: -
cdr3_aa: CAISESWGRGQDEQFF
cdr3_nt: TGTGCCATCAGTGAGTCTTGGGGACGGGGACAAGATGAGCAGTTCTTC

v_call: TRBV29-1
clone_size: -
j_call: TRBJ2-7
d_call: -
cdr3_aa: CSAILGLSSSSYEQYF
cdr3_nt: TGCAGCGCTATACTCGGACTCTCTTCGAGCTCCTACGAGCAGTACTTC

v_call: TRBV6-1
clone_size: -
j_call: TRBJ1-5
d_call: -
cdr3_aa: CASSVLQGGNQPQHF
cdr3_nt: TGTGCCAGCAGTGTCCTCCAGGGAGGTAATCAGCCCCAGCATTTT

v_call: TRBV19
clone_size: -
j_call: TRBJ2-1
d_call: -
cdr3_aa: CASSINRASDEQFF
cdr3_nt: TGTGCCAGTAGTATAAATAGGGCTAGCGATGAGCAGTTCTTC

v_call: TRBV2
clone_size: -
j_call: TRBJ1-6
d_call: -
cdr3_aa: CASQEGFSPLHF
cdr3_nt: TGTGCCAGTCAGGAAGGTTTTTCACCCCTCCACTTT

v_call: TRBV29-1
clone_size: few
j_call: TRBJ2-7
d_call: TRBD1
cdr3_aa: CSVTRDRLPNEQYF
cdr3_nt: TGCAGCGTCACCCGGGACAGGCTACCGAACGAGCAGTACTTC

v_call: TRBV19
clone_size: -
j_call: TRBJ2-1
d_call: -
cdr3_aa: CASSSPGLRYNEQFF
cdr3_nt: TGTGCCAGTAGTTCCCCGGGACTCCGGTACAATGAGCAGTTCTTC

v_call: TRBV12-3/TRBV12-4
clone_size: few
j_call: TRBJ2-3
d_call: -
cdr3_aa: CASSLGVNTQYF
cdr3_nt: TGTGCCAGCAGTTTAGGGGTGAATACGCAGTATTTT

v_call: TRBV28
clone_size: -
j_call: TRBJ1-5
d_call: -
cdr3_aa: CASSLRGVGNQPQHF
cdr3_nt: TGTGCCAGCAGTTTACGAGGGGTGGGCAATCAGCCCCAGCATTTT

v_call: TRBV20-1
clone_size: -
j_call: TRBJ2-5
d_call: -
cdr3_aa: CSASDGNALEETQYF
cdr3_nt: TGCAGTGCTAGTGACGGGAATGCTCTGGAAGAGACCCAGTACTTC

v_call: TRBV19
clone_size: few
j_call: TRBJ1-2
d_call: -
cdr3_aa: CASRRRDANCGYTF
cdr3_nt: TGTGCCAGTAGGCGCCGGGACGCCAACTGTGGCTACACCTTC

v_call: TRBV12-3/TRBV12-4
clone_size: -
j_call: TRBJ2-7
d_call: -
cdr3_aa: CASSLRSGAAYEQYF
cdr3_nt: TGTGCCAGCAGTTTACGTTCGGGAGCCGCCTACGAGCAGTACTTC

v_call: TRBV29-1
clone_size: -
j_call: TRBJ2-7
d_call: -
cdr3_aa: CSVEGGVRYEQYF
cdr3_nt: TGCAGCGTTGAAGGTGGTGTGCGGTACGAGCAGTACTTC

v_call: TRBV12-5
clone_size: -
j_call: TRBJ1-1
d_call: -
cdr3_aa: CASSPGISGAFF
cdr3_nt: TGTGCCAGCAGTCCGGGGATATCCGGGGCTTTCTTT

v_call: TRBV29-1
clone_size: -
j_call: TRBJ1-3
d_call: -
cdr3_aa: CSVTGKSNTIYF
cdr3_nt: TGCAGCGTCACCGGGAAAAGCAACACCATATATTTT

v_call: TRBV27
clone_size: -
j_call: TRBJ1-2
d_call: -
cdr3_aa: CASSLGTGRTEGYTF
cdr3_nt: TGTGCCAGCAGTTTAGGGACCGGGCGGACGGAGGGCTACACCTTC

v_call: TRBV15
clone_size: -
j_call: TRBJ1-5
d_call: -
cdr3_aa: CATSRDRRDGQPQHF
cdr3_nt: TGTGCCACCAGCAGAGATAGGAGGGATGGTCAGCCCCAGCATTTT

v_call: TRBV29-1
clone_size: -
j_call: TRBJ1-2
d_call: -
cdr3_aa: CSVEPRDGPYGYTF
cdr3_nt: TGCAGCGTTGAACCCAGGGACGGACCCTATGGCTACACCTTC

v_call: TRBV12-3/TRBV12-4
clone_size: -
j_call: TRBJ2-7
d_call: TRBD1
cdr3_aa: CASSRTGYSSYEQYF
cdr3_nt: TGTGCCAGCAGCCGGACAGGGTATAGCTCCTACGAGCAGTACTTC

v_call: TRBV10-3
clone_size: -
j_call: TRBJ2-5
d_call: TRBD2
cdr3_aa: CAISDYSGTQETQYF
cdr3_nt: TGTGCCATCAGCGATTATAGCGGGACCCAAGAGACCCAGTACTTC

v_call: TRBV29-1
clone_size: -
j_call: TRBJ1-1
d_call: TRBD1
cdr3_aa: CSVGDREGAFF
cdr3_nt: TGCAGCGTTGGGGACAGGGAGGGCGCTTTCTTT

v_call: TRBV27
clone_size: -
j_call: TRBJ2-7
d_call: -
cdr3_aa: CASKTPGLTYEQYF
cdr3_nt: TGTGCCAGCAAGACCCCGGGCCTTACCTACGAGCAGTACTTC

v_call: TRBV29-1
clone_size: -
j_call: TRBJ1-1
d_call: -
cdr3_aa: CSAVWGNTEAFF
cdr3_nt: TGCAGCGCCGTCTGGGGAAACACTGAAGCTTTCTTT

v_call: TRBV7-9
clone_size: few
j_call: TRBJ2-7
d_call: -
cdr3_aa: CASSPPGGPYEQYF
cdr3_nt: TGTGCCAGCAGCCCTCCCGGGGGACCCTACGAGCAGTACTTC

v_call: TRBV6-5
clone_size: -
j_call: TRBJ2-3
d_call: TRBD2
cdr3_aa: CASSYSKVAGDTDTQYF
cdr3_nt: TGTGCCAGCAGTTACTCGAAGGTAGCGGGGGACACAGATACGCAGTATTTT

v_call: TRBV4-3
clone_size: -
j_call: TRBJ2-1
d_call: -
cdr3_aa: CASSQDSQYNEQFF
cdr3_nt: TGCGCCAGCAGCCAAGATTCCCAATACAATGAGCAGTTCTTC

v_call: TRBV24-1
clone_size: -
j_call: TRBJ2-1
d_call: TRBD2
cdr3_aa: CATSGAGGWNEQFF
cdr3_nt: TGTGCCACCAGTGGTGCGGGAGGATGGAATGAGCAGTTCTTC

v_call: TRBV27
clone_size: -
j_call: TRBJ1-1
d_call: -
cdr3_aa: CASSPDGTEAFF
cdr3_nt: TGTGCCAGCAGCCCGGACGGCACTGAAGCTTTCTTT

v_call: TRBV19
clone_size: -
j_call: TRBJ1-6
d_call: TRBD1
cdr3_aa: CASSRTGLNSPLHF
cdr3_nt: TGTGCCAGTAGTCGGACAGGGTTAAATTCACCCCTCCACTTT

v_call: TRBV27
clone_size: -
j_call: TRBJ2-1
d_call: TRBD2
cdr3_aa: CASSLTSGRYEQFF
cdr3_nt: TGTGCCAGCAGTTTGACTAGCGGGAGATATGAGCAGTTCTTC

v_call: TRBV19
clone_size: -
j_call: TRBJ2-5
d_call: TRBD2
cdr3_aa: CASSSSGRGETQYF
cdr3_nt: TGTGCCAGTAGTTCTAGCGGGAGAGGAGAGACCCAGTACTTC

v_call: TRBV5-1
clone_size: once
j_call: TRBJ2-7
d_call: -
cdr3_aa: CASSTQTGFSYEQYF
cdr3_nt: TGCGCCAGCAGCACTCAGACAGGATTTTCCTACGAGCAGTACTTC